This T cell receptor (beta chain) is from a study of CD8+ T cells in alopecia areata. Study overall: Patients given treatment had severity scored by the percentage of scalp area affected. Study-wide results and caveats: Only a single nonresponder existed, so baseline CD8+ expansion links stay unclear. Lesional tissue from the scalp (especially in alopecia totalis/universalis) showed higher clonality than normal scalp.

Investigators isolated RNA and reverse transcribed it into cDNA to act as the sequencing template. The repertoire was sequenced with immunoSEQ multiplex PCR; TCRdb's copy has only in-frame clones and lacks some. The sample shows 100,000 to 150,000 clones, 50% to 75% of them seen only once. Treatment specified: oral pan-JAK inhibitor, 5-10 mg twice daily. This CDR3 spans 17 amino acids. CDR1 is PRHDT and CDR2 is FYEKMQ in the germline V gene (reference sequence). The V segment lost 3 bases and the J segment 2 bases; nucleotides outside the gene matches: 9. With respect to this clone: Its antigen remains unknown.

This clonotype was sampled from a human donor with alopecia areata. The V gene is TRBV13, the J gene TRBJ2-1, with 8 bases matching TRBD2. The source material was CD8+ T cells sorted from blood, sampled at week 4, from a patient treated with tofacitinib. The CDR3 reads CASSLGSSGSPYNEQFF. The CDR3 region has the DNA TGTGCCAGCAGCTTGGGATCTAGCGGGTCTCCCTACAATGAGCAGTTCTTC.